This TCR beta chain was documented in a study of T cells in Graves' hyperthyroidism and ophthalmopathy. In regard to this clonotype: One end of the junction varies from germline; a read error may be responsible.

Amplification targeted TCR beta CDR3 regions from RNA transcripts. Initially, a first-round RT-PCR of the TCR CDR3 employed the HTBI primer set. From the multiplex PCR reads, TCRdb called clonotypes with MiXCR, one entry per CDR3 protein. The sample lists about 270,000 distinct CDR3 sequences, nearly 15% occurring once. Sequenced input: blood. This TCR came from a woman aged 50 to 60 with Graves' hyperthyroidism that later progressed to Graves' ophthalmopathy.

The CDR3 DNA reads as TGTGCCAGCAGCCAATCCGGGACTAGCGGGAGACTCTTC. This encodes CASSQSGTSGRLF. The rearrangement links TRBV3-1 to TRBJ2-1; 14 nucleotides align to TRBD2. Germline loops: CDR1 LGHDT, CDR2 YNNKEL (reference sequence). The CDR3 spans 13 residues.